The present T cell receptor (beta chain) was sequenced within a study of response to subunit inactivated influenza vaccine (dated by TCRdb to 2016 to 2019). About the investigation overall: Deep quantitative profiling of the T cell receptor repertoire was used in the study to follow responses to a trivalent subunit inactivated influenza vaccine. The study at large found these results: The authors proposed that each seasonal influenza vaccination may bring in only a limited number of new T cells.

This clonotype was recorded a few times. This receptor's antigen is unknown. Base quality data are lacking; no much larger clone is found one base away. The receptor library was made with RT-PCR. Sequencing instrument: Illumina HiSeq 2500. In TCRdb, the public reads were trimmed at Q25 with fastp and aligned with MiXCR, with productive beta chains retained. Duplicate CDR3 protein sequences are folded into a single record with the most common DNA and genes. The sample includes 610,000 or so distinct CDR3 sequences, with 14% observed a single time. Of the sample, around 10% falls within the top ten clones. Sample: PBMCs from blood, taken about 11 days after vaccination. This TCR was sampled from a man in his fifties who received an inactivated influenza vaccine. Donor details come from another sample of the same person, matched by shared clones.

The sequenced DNA: TGTGCCTGGGGCAGACAGACCTTCCAAGAGACCCAGTACTTC. Protein translation: CAWGRQTFQETQYF. The rearrangement joined TRBV30 to TRBJ2-5, with a tentative D gene TRBD1 over 5 matching bases. Counted from cysteine to phenylalanine, this CDR3 has 14 amino acids. The read is trimmed to its CDR3 DNA, 42 bases read in frame from base 1. The junction shows trimming of 5 bases on V and 1 base on J, plus 14 bases between the germline ends. Reading the germline V gene (reference sequence) gives CDR1 GTSNPN and CDR2 SVGIG.